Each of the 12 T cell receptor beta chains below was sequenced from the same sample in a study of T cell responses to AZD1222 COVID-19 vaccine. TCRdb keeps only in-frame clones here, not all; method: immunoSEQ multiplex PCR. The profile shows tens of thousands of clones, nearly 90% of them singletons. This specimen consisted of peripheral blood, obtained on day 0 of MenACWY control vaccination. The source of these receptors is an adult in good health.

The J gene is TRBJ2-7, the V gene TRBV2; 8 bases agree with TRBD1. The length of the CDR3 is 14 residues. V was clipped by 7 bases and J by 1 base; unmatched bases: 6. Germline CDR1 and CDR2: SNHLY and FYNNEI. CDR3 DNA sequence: TGTGCCAGCACCTCCCGGGACAGGTCCTACGAGCAGTACTTC. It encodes CASTSRDRSYEQYF. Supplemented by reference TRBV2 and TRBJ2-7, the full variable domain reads EPEVTQTPSHQVTQMGQEVILRCVPISNHLYFYWYRQILGQKVEFLVSFYNNEISEKSEIFDDQFSVERPDGSNFTLKIRSTKLEDSAMYFCASTSRDRSYEQYFGPGTRLTVT.

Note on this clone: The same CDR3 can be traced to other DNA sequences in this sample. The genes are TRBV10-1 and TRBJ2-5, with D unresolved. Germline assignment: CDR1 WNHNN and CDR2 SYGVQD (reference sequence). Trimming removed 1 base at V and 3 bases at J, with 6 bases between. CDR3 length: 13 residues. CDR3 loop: CASSELGKETQYF. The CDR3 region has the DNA TGCGCCAGCAGTGAGTTAGGGAAAGAGACCCAGTACTTC.

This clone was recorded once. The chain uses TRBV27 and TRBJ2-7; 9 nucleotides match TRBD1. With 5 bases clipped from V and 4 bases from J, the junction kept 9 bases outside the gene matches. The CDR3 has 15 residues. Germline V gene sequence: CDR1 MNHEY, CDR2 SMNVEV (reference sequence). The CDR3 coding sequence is TGTGCCAGCAGTACCCGACAGGGGGTAAGGTACGAGCAGTACTTC. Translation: CASSTRQGVRYEQYF.

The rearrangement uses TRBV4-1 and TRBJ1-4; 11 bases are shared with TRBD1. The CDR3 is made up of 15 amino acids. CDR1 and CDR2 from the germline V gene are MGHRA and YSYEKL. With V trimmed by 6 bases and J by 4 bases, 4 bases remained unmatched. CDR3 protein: CASRRTGGFNEKLFF. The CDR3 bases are TGCGCCAGCAGACGGACAGGGGGCTTTAATGAAAAACTGTTTTTT.

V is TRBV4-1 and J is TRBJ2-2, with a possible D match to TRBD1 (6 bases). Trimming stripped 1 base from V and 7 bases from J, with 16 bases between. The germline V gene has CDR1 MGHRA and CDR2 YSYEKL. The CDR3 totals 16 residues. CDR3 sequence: CASSQATGYSGGELFF. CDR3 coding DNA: TGCGCCAGCAGCCAAGCAACAGGGTACTCGGGCGGGGAGCTGTTTTTT.

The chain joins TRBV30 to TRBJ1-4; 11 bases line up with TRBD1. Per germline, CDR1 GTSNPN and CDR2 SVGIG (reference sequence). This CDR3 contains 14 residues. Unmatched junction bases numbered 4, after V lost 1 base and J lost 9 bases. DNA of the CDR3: TGTGCCTGGAGTGGGACAGGGGGCGTGAAAAAACTGTTTTTT. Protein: CAWSGTGGVKKLFF. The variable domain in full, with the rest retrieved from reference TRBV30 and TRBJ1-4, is SQTIHQWPATLVQPVGSPLSLECTVEGTSNPNLYWYRQAAGRGLQLLFYSVGIGQISSEVPQNLSASRPQDRQFILSSKKLLLSDSGFYLCAWSGTGGVKKLFFGSGTQLSVL.

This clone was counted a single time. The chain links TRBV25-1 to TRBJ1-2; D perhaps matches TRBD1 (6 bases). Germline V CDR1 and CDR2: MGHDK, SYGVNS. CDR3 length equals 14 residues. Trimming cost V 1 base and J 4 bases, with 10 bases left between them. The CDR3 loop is CASSEWDIRYGYTF. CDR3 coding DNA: TGTGCCAGCAGTGAATGGGACATACGCTATGGCTACACCTTC.

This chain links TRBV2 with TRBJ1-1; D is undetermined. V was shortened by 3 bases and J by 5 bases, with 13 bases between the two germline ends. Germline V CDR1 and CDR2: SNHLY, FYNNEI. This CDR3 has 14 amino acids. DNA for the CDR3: TGTGCCAGCAGTGATCGTGGGAGAGGAACTGAAGCTTTCTTT. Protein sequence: CASSDRGRGTEAFF. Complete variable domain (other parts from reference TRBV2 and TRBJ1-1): EPEVTQTPSHQVTQMGQEVILRCVPISNHLYFYWYRQILGQKVEFLVSFYNNEISEKSEIFDDQFSVERPDGSNFTLKIRSTKLEDSAMYFCASSDRGRGTEAFFGQGTRLTVV.

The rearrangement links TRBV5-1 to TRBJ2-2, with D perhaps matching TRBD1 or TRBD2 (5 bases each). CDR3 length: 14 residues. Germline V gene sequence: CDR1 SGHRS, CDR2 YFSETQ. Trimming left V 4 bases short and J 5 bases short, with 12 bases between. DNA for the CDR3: TGCGCCAGCAGCACGTCAGGGAGAACCGGGGAGCTGTTTTTT. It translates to CASSTSGRTGELFF.

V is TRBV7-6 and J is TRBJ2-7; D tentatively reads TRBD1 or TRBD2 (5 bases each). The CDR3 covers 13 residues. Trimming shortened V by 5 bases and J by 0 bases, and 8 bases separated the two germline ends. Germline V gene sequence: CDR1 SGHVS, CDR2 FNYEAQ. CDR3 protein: CASSPGRSYEQYF. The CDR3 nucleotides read TGTGCCAGCAGCCCGGGACGCTCCTACGAGCAGTACTTC.

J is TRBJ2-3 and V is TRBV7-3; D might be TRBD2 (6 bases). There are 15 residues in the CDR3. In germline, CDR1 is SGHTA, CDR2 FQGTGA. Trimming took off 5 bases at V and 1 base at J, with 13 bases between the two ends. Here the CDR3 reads CASSPSATGTDTQYF. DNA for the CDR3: TGTGCCAGCAGCCCTAGCGCCACAGGCACAGATACGCAGTATTTT.

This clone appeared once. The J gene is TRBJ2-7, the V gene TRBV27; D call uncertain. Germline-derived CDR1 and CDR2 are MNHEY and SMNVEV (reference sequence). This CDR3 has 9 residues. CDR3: CPERDEQYF. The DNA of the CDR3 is TGTCCGGAACGGGACGAGCAGTACTTC.